This TCR beta chain was found in a study of shared clonotypes between healthy human individuals. Looking at the study overall: Donors were a couple of women and a few men aged 18 to 49.

A deep-level run was used for the assay. What was sequenced on ten immunoSEQ deep assay plates was unsorted PBMC DNA. TCRdb keeps only in-frame clones here, not all; method: immunoSEQ multiplex PCR. The table shows about 470,000 clones, with 70% to 80% occurring only once. V trimming: 6 bases; J trimming: 5 bases; junction bases outside the gene matches: 8. The CDR3 length is 14 residues. Germline V gene lookup returns CDR1 KGHSH and CDR2 LQKENI. The donor population consisted of healthy HIV-negative adults with no recent acute infections or vaccinations. The sequenced sample consisted of PBMCs. V and J are TRBV18 and TRBJ1-1, with 8 bases aligning to TRBD1. The receptor was isolated from a middle-aged woman in good health. Some clones in this sample may be carry-over from other donors' samples. The CDR3 DNA reads TGTGCCAGCTCCCTCGGACAGGGTGGGACTGAAGCTTTCTTT. Translation: CASSLGQGGTEAFF.